This T cell receptor beta chain was observed in a study of blood T cell repertoires in COVID-19. Generated by immunoSEQ multiplex PCR, the TCRdb table keeps only in-frame clones and is missing some. Of roughly 85,000 clones detected, roughly 88% appear once; the ten largest clones hold less than 35%. Germline lookup yields CDR1 SGHRS and CDR2 YFSETQ. V trimming: 0 bases; J trimming: 15 bases; junction bases outside the gene matches: 12. This CDR3 spans 15 amino acids. Sequenced material: peripheral blood. The origin of this receptor is a man aged 45-65 years with active or convalescent COVID-19. The rearrangement uses TRBV5-1 and TRBJ2-1, with TRBD1 matching over 10 bases. The CDR3 region has the DNA TGCGCCAGCAGCTTGGCCGATTTTGCCGACAGGGGGCCGTTCTTC. Translated: CASSLADFADRGPFF.